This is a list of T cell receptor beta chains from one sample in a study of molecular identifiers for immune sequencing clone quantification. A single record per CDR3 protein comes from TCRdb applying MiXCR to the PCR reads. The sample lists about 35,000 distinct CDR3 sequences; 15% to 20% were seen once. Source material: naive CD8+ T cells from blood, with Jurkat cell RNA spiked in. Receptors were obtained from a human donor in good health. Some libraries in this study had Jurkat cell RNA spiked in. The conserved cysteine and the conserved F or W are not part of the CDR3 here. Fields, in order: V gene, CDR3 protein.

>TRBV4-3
ASSQVKGTEAF
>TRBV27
ASSLDIREKLF
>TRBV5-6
ASSPIPLRLGYEQF
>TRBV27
ASSFGTGVFEQY
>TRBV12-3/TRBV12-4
ASSPPGGAGQPQH
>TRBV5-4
ASSSGLGFSTDTQY
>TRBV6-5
ASSLLGAAYEQY
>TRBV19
ASSITSGSSLGKQETQY
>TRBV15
ATSQVGTAYEQY
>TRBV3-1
ASATSGRDTQY
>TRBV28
ASRSAGTTSTDTRY
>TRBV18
ASSRTGDYEQY
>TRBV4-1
ASSQEVPGVADTQY
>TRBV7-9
ASSLALGRNTEAF
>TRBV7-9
ASSSLAGAYEQY
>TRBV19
ASSTGYLTDTQY
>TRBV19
ASSPGTSGVGADTQY
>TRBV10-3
ATNQDSRYEQY
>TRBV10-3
AISESVEGRLSYEQY
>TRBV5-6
ASSLAVGQVSYEQY
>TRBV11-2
ASSEGLADGYEQF
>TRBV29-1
SVILAGEQY
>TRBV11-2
ASSSPMAGGYT
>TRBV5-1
ASSLRGLNTEAF
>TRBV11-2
ASSPVGQIEAF
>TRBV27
ASSLSPGAPSGANVLT
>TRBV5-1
ASSLEGTGGLLGT
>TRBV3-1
ASSPRTSGQETQY
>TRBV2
ASRAGTSGIMDTQY
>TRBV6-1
ASSVLRGVPYNEQF
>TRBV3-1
ASSQVQEETQY
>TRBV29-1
SSRDRGMGHQETQY
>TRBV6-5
ASSYSSLGSYEQY
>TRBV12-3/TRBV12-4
ASSQPGPRAENIQY
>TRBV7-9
ASSLGGRGAYNGQF
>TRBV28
ASSPGRATLEEY
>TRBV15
ATSRDLTPWAEQY
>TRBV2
ASSATNRGLEQY
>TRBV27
ASSLVNVNGPETQY
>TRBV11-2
ASSLSAGGQDEQF
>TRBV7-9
ASSKLRGSTDTQY
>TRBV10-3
AISVSGRNEQY
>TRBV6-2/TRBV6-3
ASSYPLAGTGELF
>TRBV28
ASSLEQGDSYEQY
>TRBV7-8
ASSLYLDTNYGYT
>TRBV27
ASSLGGRDEQY
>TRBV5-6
ASSPGQGSFSQY
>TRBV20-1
SARSDGAPTNTGVLF
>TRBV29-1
SVEDLVLTQY
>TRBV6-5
ASSPPWTGRQETQY
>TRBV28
ASSFSVAGLNAEAF
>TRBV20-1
SARDLAGDSYEQY
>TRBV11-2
ASSLGGSSLNIQY
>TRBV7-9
ASSPRMAYEQY
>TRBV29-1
SVESGAAPNTGELF
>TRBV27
ASSLSGGLVNEQY
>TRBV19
ASRIGTRATGELF
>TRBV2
ASSDVMELEAF
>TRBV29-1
SAQGDHSYEQY
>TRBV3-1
ASSQVGQGTDTQY